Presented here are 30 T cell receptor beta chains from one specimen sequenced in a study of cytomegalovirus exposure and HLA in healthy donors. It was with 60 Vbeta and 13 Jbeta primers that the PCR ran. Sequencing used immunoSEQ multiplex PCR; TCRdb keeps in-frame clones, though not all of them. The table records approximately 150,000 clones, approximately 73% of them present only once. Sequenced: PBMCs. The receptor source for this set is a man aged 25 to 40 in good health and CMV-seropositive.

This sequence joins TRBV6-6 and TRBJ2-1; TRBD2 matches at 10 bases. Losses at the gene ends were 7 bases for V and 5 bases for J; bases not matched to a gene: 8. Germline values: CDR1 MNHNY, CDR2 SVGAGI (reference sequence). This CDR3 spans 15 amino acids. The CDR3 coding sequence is TGTGCCAGCAAATCAAGCGGGAGGGGTAACAATGAGCAGTTCTTC. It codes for CASKSSGRGNNEQFF.

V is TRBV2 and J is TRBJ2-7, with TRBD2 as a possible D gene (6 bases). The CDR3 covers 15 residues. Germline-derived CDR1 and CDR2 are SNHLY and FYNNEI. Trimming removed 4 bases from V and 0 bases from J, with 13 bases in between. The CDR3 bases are TGTGCCAGCAGTGTAGCGGAAAGGAGCTCCTACGAGCAGTACTTC. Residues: CASSVAERSSYEQYF.

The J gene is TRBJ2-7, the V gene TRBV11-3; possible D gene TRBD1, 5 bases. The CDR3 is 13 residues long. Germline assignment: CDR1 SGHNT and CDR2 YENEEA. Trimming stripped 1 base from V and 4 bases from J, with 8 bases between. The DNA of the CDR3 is TGTGCCAGCAGCTTAGCCCAGGGATACGAGCAGTACTTC. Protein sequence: CASSLAQGYEQYF.

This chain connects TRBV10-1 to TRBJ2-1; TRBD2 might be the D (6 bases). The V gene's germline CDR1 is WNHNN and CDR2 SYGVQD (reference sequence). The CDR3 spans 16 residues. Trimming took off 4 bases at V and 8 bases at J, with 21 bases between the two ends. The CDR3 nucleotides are TGCGCCAGCAGTGGAGAGGTACTAGCAACGGGCGATGAGCAGTTCTTC. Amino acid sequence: CASSGEVLATGDEQFF.

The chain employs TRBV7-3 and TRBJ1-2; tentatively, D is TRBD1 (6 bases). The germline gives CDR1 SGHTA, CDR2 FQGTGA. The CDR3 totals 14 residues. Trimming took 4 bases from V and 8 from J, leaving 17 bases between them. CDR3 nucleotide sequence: TGTGCCAGCAGCTCTAACGGAAGGACAGACGGCTACACCTTC. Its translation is CASSSNGRTDGYTF.

The CDR3 spells CASSIKTGGNTEAFF. The CDR3 nucleotides are TGTGCCAGTAGTATCAAGACAGGGGGCAACACTGAAGCTTTCTTT. J is TRBJ1-1 and V is TRBV19; 10 bases are shared with TRBD1. Germline CDR1 LNHDA, CDR2 SQIVND (reference sequence). The CDR3 spans 15 residues. Trimming took 3 bases from V and 2 from J; bases not matched to a gene: 3.

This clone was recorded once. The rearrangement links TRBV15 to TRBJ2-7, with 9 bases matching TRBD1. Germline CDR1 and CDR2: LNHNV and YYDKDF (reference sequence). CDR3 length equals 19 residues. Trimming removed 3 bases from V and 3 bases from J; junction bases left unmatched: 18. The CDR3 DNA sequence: TGTGCCACCAGCAGTTATTTGGACAGGGGTATCTCTAGCGTCTACGAGCAGTACTTC. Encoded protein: CATSSYLDRGISSVYEQYF. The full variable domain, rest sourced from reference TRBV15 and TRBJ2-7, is DAMVIQNPRYQVTQFGKPVTLSCSQTLNHNVMYWYQQKSSQAPKLLFHYYDKDFNNEADTPDNFQSRRPNTSFCFLDIRSPGLGDTAMYLCATSSYLDRGISSVYEQYFGPGTRLTVT.

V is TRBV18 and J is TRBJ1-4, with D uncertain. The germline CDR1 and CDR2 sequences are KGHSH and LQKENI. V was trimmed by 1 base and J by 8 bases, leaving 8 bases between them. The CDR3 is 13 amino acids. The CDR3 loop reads CASSPQGREKLFF. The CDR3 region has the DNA TGTGCCAGCTCACCACAAGGGAGGGAAAAACTGTTTTTT.

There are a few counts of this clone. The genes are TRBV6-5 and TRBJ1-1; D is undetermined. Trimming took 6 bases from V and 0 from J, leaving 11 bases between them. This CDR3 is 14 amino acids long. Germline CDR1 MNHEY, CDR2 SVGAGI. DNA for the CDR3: TGTGCCAGCAGAATCGAGTTAATGAACACTGAAGCTTTCTTT. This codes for CASRIELMNTEAFF.

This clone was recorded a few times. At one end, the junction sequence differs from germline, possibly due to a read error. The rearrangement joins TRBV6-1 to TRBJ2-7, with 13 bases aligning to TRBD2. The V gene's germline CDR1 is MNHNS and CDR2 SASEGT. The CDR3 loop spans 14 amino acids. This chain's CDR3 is CASSPDLVLAGGTF. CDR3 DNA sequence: TGTGCCAGCAGCCCTGATTTGGTACTAGCGGGAGGGACATTC.

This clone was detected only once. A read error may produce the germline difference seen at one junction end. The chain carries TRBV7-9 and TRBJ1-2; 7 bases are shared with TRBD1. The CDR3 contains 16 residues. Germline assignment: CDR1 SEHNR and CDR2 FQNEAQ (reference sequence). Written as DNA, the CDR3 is TGTTCCAGCAGCCTATCCTTTGGTACAGGGGAGCATGGCTACACCTTC. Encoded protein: CSSSLSFGTGEHGYTF.

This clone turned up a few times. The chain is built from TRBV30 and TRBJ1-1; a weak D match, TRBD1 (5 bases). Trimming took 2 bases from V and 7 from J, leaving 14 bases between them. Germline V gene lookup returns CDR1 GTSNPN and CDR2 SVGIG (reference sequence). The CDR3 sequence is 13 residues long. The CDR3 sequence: CAWSPTWQGEAFF. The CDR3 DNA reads TGTGCCTGGAGTCCAACATGGCAGGGTGAAGCTTTCTTT.

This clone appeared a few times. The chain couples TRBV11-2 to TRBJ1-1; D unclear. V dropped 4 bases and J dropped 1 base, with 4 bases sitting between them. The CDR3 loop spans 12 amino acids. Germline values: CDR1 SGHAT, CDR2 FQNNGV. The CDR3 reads CASSSKNTEAFF. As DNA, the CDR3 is TGTGCCAGCAGCTCCAAGAACACTGAAGCTTTCTTT.

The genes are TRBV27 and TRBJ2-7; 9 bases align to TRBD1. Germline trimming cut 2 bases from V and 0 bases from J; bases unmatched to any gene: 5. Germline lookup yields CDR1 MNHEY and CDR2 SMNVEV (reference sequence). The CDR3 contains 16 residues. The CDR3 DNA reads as TGTGCCAGCAGTTTAGGTGTGACAGGGGGCTCCTACGAGCAGTACTTC. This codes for CASSLGVTGGSYEQYF.

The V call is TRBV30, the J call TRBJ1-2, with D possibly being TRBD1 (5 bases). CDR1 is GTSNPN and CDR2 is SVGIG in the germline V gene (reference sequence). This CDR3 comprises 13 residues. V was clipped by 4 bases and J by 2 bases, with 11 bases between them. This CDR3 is CAWTGPPNYGYTF. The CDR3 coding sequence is TGTGCCTGGACAGGGCCCCCCAACTATGGCTACACCTTC.

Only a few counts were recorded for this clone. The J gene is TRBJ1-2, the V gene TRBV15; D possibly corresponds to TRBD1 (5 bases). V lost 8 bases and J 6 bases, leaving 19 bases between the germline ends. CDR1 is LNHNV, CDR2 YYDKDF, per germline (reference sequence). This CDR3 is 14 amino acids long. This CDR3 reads CATRASGGLHGYTF. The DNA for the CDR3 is TGTGCCACCCGGGCTTCGGGGGGTTTACATGGCTACACCTTC.

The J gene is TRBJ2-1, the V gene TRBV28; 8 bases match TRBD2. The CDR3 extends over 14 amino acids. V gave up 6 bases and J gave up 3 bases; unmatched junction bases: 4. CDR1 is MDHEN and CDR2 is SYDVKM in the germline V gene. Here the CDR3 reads CASRPGTSYNEQFF. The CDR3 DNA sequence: TGTGCCAGCAGACCGGGGACTAGCTACAATGAGCAGTTCTTC.

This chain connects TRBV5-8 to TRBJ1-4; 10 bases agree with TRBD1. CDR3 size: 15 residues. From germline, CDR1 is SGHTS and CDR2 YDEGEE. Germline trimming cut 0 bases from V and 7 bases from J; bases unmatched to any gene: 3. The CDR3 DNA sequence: TGTGCCAGCAGCTTGGCTGGGACAGGGGCTGAAAAACTGTTTTTT. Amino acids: CASSLAGTGAEKLFF.

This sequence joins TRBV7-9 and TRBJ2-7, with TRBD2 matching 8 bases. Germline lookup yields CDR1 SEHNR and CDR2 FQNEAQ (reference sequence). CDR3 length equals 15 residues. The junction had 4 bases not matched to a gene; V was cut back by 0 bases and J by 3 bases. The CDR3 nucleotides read TGTGCCAGCAGCTTAGCTACTAGCGGAAACTACGAGCAGTACTTC. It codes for CASSLATSGNYEQYF.

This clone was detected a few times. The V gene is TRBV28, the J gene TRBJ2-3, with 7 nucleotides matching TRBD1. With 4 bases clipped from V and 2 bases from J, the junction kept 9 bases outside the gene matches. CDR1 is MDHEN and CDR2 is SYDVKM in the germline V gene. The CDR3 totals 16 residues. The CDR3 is CASSSGGQAFTDTQYF. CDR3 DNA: TGTGCCAGCAGTTCCGGCGGACAGGCCTTCACAGATACGCAGTATTTT.

The CDR3 region has the DNA TGTGCCAGCAGCTTCGGACTTACATTATACGAGCAGTACTTC. Translation: CASSFGLTLYEQYF. V usage is TRBV5-6 and J usage is TRBJ2-7; D is perhaps TRBD2 (5 bases). The CDR3 extends over 14 amino acids. V shed 2 bases and J shed 4 bases, with 13 bases lying between them. The V gene's germline CDR1 is SGHDT and CDR2 YYEEEE.

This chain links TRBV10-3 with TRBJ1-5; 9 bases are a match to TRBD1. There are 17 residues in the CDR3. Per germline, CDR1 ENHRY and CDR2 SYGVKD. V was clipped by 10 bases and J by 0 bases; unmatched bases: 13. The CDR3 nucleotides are TGTGCCACCTCGGGACAGGGAGGATCCCATAGCAATCAGCCCCAGCATTTT. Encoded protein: CATSGQGGSHSNQPQHF.

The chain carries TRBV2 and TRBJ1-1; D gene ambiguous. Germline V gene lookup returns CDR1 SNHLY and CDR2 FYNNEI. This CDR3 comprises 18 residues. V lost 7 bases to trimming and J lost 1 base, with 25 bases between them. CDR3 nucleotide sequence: TGTGCCAGCACAGAAGACTTCGGAGGATTTGGTTGGAACACTGAAGCTTTCTTT. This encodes CASTEDFGGFGWNTEAFF.

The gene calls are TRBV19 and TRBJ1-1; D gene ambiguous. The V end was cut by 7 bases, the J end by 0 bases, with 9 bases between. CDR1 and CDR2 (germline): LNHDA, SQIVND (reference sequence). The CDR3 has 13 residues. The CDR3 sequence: CASKARLNTEAFF. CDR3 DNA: TGTGCCAGTAAGGCTAGATTGAACACTGAAGCTTTCTTT.

CDR3 nucleotide sequence: TGTGCCAGCAGCTCCACTAGTAGTACATGGAATGAGCAGTTCTTC. It is translated as CASSSTSSTWNEQFF. This chain links TRBV5-6 with TRBJ2-1; D perhaps matches TRBD2 (5 bases). The CDR3 runs to 15 residues. CDR1 and CDR2 (germline): SGHDT, YYEEEE. V lost 3 bases and J lost 7, with 17 bases in between.

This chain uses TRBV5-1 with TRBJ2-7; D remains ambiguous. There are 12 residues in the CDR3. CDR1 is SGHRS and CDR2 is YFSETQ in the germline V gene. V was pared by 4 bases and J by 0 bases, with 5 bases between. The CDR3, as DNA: TGCGCCAGCAGCCGTAACTCCTACGAGCAGTACTTC. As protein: CASSRNSYEQYF.

The CDR3 sequence: CASGSLTGGEFKGNQPQHF. DNA for the CDR3: TGTGCTAGTGGTTCTTTGACAGGGGGCGAATTTAAGGGGAATCAGCCCCAGCATTTT. The chain couples TRBV12-5 to TRBJ1-5, with 10 bases that match TRBD1. Looked up from germline, CDR1 is LGHNT and CDR2 is FRNRAP. Unmatched junction bases numbered 16, after V lost 4 bases and J lost 4 bases. The CDR3 covers 19 residues.

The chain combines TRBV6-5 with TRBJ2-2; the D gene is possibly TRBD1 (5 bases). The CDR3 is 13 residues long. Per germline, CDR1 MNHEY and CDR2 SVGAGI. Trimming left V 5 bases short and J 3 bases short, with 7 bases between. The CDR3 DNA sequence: TGTGCCAGCAGTAAAGGGGACACCGGGGAGCTGTTTTTT. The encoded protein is CASSKGDTGELFF.

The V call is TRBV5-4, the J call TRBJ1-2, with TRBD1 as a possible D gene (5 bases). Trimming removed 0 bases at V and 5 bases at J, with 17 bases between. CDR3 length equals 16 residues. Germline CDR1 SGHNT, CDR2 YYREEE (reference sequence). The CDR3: CASSLGQGLPGYGYTF. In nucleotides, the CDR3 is TGTGCCAGCAGCTTGGGGCAGGGCCTCCCGGGTTATGGCTACACCTTC.

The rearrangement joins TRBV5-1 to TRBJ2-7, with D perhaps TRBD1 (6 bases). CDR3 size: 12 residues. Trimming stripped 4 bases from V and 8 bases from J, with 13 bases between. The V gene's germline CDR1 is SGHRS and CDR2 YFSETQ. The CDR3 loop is CASSPDSNQQYF. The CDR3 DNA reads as TGCGCCAGCAGCCCGGACAGTAACCAGCAGTACTTC.